One and the same sample provided the 20 T cell receptor beta chains below, sequenced in a study of blood T cell repertoires in COVID-19. Method: immunoSEQ multiplex PCR; TCRdb's copy keeps in-frame clones and lacks some. The repertoire consists of about 360,000 clones, with approximately 86% occurring once and the leading ten covering around 3%. The sequenced sample was peripheral blood. These receptor sequences come from a human donor in a cohort sampled during active COVID-19.

V and J are TRBV5-6 and TRBJ1-1; TRBD1 matches 8 bases. The CDR3 loop spans 16 amino acids. Germline CDR1 SGHDT, CDR2 YYEEEE. After removal of 2 bases from V and 1 base from J, the junction contained 7 bases not matched to a gene. The CDR3 loop is CASSFPGGSRNTEAFF. Here the CDR3 DNA reads TGTGCCAGCAGCTTCCCAGGGGGCTCTAGGAACACTGAAGCTTTCTTT.

This chain joins TRBV11-2 and TRBJ2-1; the match to TRBD2 covers 8 bases. Germline V gene lookup returns CDR1 SGHAT and CDR2 FQNNGV. This CDR3 is 13 amino acids long. With 0 bases clipped from V and 15 bases from J, the junction kept 7 bases outside the gene matches. The CDR3 DNA follows: TGTGCCAGCAGCTTAGATCAGGGACTAGTCCCGTTCTTC. Its protein product is CASSLDQGLVPFF.

This chain uses TRBV7-2 with TRBJ2-2; D not certain. CDR1 is SGHTA and CDR2 is FQGNSA in the germline V gene. With 0 bases removed from V and 7 bases from J, the gap between germline ends came to 6 bases. The CDR3 covers 13 residues. The CDR3 DNA reads TGTGCCAGCAGCTTAGCGGAGATCGGGGAGCTGTTTTTT. It codes for CASSLAEIGELFF.

This chain links TRBV18 with TRBJ2-1; 12 nucleotides align to TRBD2. V lost 4 bases to trimming and J lost 7 bases; unmatched junction nucleotides: 11. This CDR3 region has 17 residues. Germline V CDR1 and CDR2: KGHSH, LQKENI. The CDR3 reads CASSLTSSGRAANEQFF. The CDR3 DNA follows: TGTGCCAGCTCACTGACCTCTAGCGGGAGGGCCGCTAATGAGCAGTTCTTC.

The chain couples TRBV5-1 to TRBJ2-3; TRBD1 matches at 8 bases. CDR1 is SGHRS, CDR2 YFSETQ, per germline. This CDR3 is built from 17 residues. J was trimmed by 1 base and V by 0 bases; bases with no gene match: 7. CDR3 amino acids: CASSLEPGGTGTDTQYF. The CDR3 bases are TGCGCCAGCAGCTTGGAGCCAGGGGGCACCGGCACAGATACGCAGTATTTT.

The V gene is TRBV3-1 (or the pseudogene TRBV3-2), the J gene TRBJ2-1; no firm D call. In germline, CDR1 is LGHDT, CDR2 YNNKEL (reference sequence). The V and J ends lost 0 bases and 2 bases respectively, with 8 bases between them. This CDR3 has 15 amino acids. CDR3 sequence reads: CASSQDIAPYNEQFF. The CDR3 bases are TGTGCCAGCAGCCAAGATATAGCACCCTACAATGAGCAGTTCTTC.

V usage is TRBV11-2 and J usage is TRBJ2-7, with 9 bases that match TRBD2. V trimming: 1 base; J trimming: 1 base; junction bases outside the gene matches: 2. The CDR3 has 15 residues. Germline CDR1 and CDR2: SGHAT and FQNNGV. Here the CDR3 DNA reads TGTGCCAGCAGCTTAGGAGCGGGGGGATCCTACGAGCAGTACTTC. Translating gives CASSLGAGGSYEQYF.

The chain couples TRBV3-1 (or the pseudogene TRBV3-2) to TRBJ2-5; 7 bases map to TRBD2. Germline CDR1 reads LGHDT; CDR2 reads YNNKEL (reference sequence). The CDR3 runs to 16 residues. J gave up 2 bases and V 1 base, and 7 bases lay outside the gene matches. The CDR3 region is CASSQVRLAAQETQYF. The DNA for the CDR3 is TGTGCCAGCAGCCAAGTGAGGCTAGCGGCACAAGAGACCCAGTACTTC.

The chain carries TRBV9 and TRBJ2-7, with 7 bases that match TRBD2. The V segment lost 0 bases and the J segment 2 bases; nucleotides outside the gene matches: 11. The CDR3 runs 17 residues. Germline V gene lookup returns CDR1 SGDLS and CDR2 YYNGEE. The CDR3 region is CASSVALGGNPPYEQYF. The CDR3 coding sequence is TGTGCCAGCAGCGTAGCCCTCGGGGGGAATCCCCCCTACGAGCAGTACTTC.

The chain joins TRBV7-9 to TRBJ1-4; tentative D call: TRBD1 (6 bases). V gave up 4 bases and J gave up 8 bases, with 20 bases separating them. The CDR3 covers 16 residues. Germline CDR1 and CDR2: SEHNR and FQNEAQ (reference sequence). DNA for the CDR3: TGTGCCAGCAGCTGGGATACGACAGGCTCTCGGGAAAAACTGTTTTTT. Protein product: CASSWDTTGSREKLFF.

This clone was seen once. This chain uses TRBV28 with TRBJ1-2; TRBD1 might be the D (5 bases). There are 13 residues in the CDR3. V lost 6 bases and J 8 bases, leaving 16 bases between the germline ends. CDR1 is MDHEN, CDR2 SYDVKM, per germline. CDR3 bases: TGTGCCAGCAGGGGGCCCTCACCTCGGGGCTACACCTTC. This translates into CASRGPSPRGYTF.

This clone was found a few times. The chain links TRBV7-3 to TRBJ1-1, with D unresolved. CDR3 length: 14 residues. Trimming pared 1 base from V and 5 bases from J, leaving 11 bases between. Germline lookup yields CDR1 SGHTA and CDR2 FQGTGA. The CDR3 DNA sequence: TGTGCCAGCAGCTTAAAGGCGGAGAGGACTGAAGCTTTCTTT. Protein sequence: CASSLKAERTEAFF.

The genes are TRBV24-1 and TRBJ2-3, with TRBD1 matching 9 bases. Unmatched junction bases numbered 5, after V lost 5 bases and J lost 3 bases. The CDR3 totals 15 residues. Germline V gives CDR1 KGHDR, CDR2 SFDVKD. CDR3 sequence reads: CATSVRTGETDTQYF. The CDR3 DNA sequence: TGTGCCACCAGTGTTAGGACAGGGGAAACAGATACGCAGTATTTT.

The table lists this clone with a count of one. This rearrangement joins TRBV7-9 to TRBJ2-1; TRBD1 matches 10 bases. Germline CDR1 reads SEHNR; CDR2 reads FQNEAQ (reference sequence). The CDR3 loop spans 15 amino acids. V gave up 5 bases and J gave up 5 bases; unmatched junction bases: 6. This CDR3 reads CASSRRTGGDNEQFF. CDR3 coding DNA: TGTGCCAGCAGCCGAAGGACAGGGGGAGACAATGAGCAGTTCTTC.

This clone was counted a few times. The sample has other DNA sequences that encode this CDR3 too. The chain recombines TRBV5-1 with TRBJ1-3; tentatively, D is TRBD1 (6 bases). V lost 4 bases, J lost 0 bases, and 8 bases lay in between. Germline V lookup: CDR1 SGHRS, CDR2 YFSETQ. The CDR3 extends over 14 amino acids. The CDR3 DNA is TGCGCCAGCAGCCCGACAGGCTCTGGAAACACCATATATTTT. Its translation: CASSPTGSGNTIYF.

This clone was counted between two and nine times. The chain recombines TRBV29-1 with TRBJ2-7, with 11 bases that match TRBD2. Germline loops: CDR1 SQVTM, CDR2 ANQGSEA. This CDR3 spans 12 amino acids. The trim removed 6 bases at V and 5 bases at J, leaving 3 bases unmatched. CDR3 residues: CSVLAGVNEQYF. The CDR3 DNA reads as TGCAGCGTACTAGCGGGAGTAAACGAGCAGTACTTC.

This clone is medium-sized. The V call is TRBV28, the J call TRBJ1-2; D gene unclear. CDR1 and CDR2 from the germline V gene are MDHEN and SYDVKM. CDR3 size: 14 residues. The V gene lost 3 bases and the J gene lost 2 bases, with 10 bases spanning the gap. CDR3 in DNA: TGTGCCAGCAGTTTTCTCCCTGAGAACTATGGCTACACCTTC. This gives the protein CASSFLPENYGYTF.

The chain uses TRBV25-1 and TRBJ1-3; TRBD1 is a possible D gene (5 bases). The germline V gene has CDR1 MGHDK and CDR2 SYGVNS. Trimming took off 1 base at V and 3 bases at J, with 7 bases between the two ends. This CDR3 contains 14 residues. For the CDR3, the DNA is TGTGCCAGCAGTGAATTAGGGGATGGAAACACCATATATTTT. Amino acids: CASSELGDGNTIYF.

The V and J genes are TRBV30 and TRBJ2-2, with 7 positions matching TRBD1. The CDR3 extends over 15 amino acids. Looked up from germline, CDR1 is GTSNPN and CDR2 is SVGIG (reference sequence). The V and J ends lost 0 bases and 4 bases, in that order; junction bases with no gene match: 5. The CDR3 loop reads CAWSVHRGFTGELFF. CDR3 coding DNA: TGTGCCTGGAGTGTGCACAGGGGCTTCACCGGGGAGCTGTTTTTT. Using reference TRBV30 and TRBJ2-2 for the parts outside the CDR3, the full variable domain is SQTIHQWPATLVQPVGSPLSLECTVEGTSNPNLYWYRQAAGRGLQLLFYSVGIGQISSEVPQNLSASRPQDRQFILSSKKLLLSDSGFYLCAWSVHRGFTGELFFGEGSRLTVL.

The CDR3 here is CAWSVGGEGEKLFF. In DNA form, the CDR3 reads TGTGCCTGGAGTGTAGGGGGTGAGGGTGAAAAACTGTTTTTT. This chain connects TRBV30 to TRBJ1-4; tentatively, D is TRBD1 (6 bases). Germline loops: CDR1 GTSNPN, CDR2 SVGIG (reference sequence). The CDR3 contains 14 residues. V shed 0 bases and J shed 7 bases, with 12 bases lying between them. Based on the CDR3 plus reference TRBV30 and TRBJ1-4, the full variable domain is SQTIHQWPATLVQPVGSPLSLECTVEGTSNPNLYWYRQAAGRGLQLLFYSVGIGQISSEVPQNLSASRPQDRQFILSSKKLLLSDSGFYLCAWSVGGEGEKLFFGSGTQLSVL.